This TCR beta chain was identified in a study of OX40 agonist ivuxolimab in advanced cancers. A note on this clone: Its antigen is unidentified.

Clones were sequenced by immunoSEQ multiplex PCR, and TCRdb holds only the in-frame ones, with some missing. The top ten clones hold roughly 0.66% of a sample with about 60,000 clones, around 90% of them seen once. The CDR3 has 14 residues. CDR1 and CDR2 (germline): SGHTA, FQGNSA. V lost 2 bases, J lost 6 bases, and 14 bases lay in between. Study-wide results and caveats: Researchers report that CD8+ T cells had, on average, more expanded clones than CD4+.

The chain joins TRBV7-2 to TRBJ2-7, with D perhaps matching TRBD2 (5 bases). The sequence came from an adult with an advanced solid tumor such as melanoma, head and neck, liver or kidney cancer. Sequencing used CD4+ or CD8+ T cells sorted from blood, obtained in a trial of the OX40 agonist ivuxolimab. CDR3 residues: CASSLLLVGSEQYF. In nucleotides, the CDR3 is TGTGCCAGCAGCTTACTACTAGTGGGCTCCGAGCAGTACTTC.